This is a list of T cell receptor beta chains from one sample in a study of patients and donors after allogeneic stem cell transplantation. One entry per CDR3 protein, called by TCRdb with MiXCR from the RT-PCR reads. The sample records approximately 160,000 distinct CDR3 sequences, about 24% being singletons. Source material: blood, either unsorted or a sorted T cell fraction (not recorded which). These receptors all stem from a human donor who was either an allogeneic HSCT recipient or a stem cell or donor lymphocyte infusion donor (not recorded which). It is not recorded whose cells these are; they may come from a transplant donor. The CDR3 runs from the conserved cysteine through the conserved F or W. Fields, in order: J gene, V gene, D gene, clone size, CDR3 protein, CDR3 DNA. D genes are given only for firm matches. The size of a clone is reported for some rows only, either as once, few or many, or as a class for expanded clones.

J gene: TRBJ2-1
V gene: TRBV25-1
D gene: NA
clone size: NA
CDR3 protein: CASSETNWKGQFF
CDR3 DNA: TGTGCCAGCAGTGAGACTAATTGGAAGGGGCAGTTCTTC

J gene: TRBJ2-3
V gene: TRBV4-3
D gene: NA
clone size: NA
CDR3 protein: CASSQDLRGTDTQYF
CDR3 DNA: TGCGCCAGCAGCCAAGATCTCCGTGGCACAGATACGCAGTATTTT

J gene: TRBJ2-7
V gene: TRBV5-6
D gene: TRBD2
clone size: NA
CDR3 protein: CASSLSSGLDEEF
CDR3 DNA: TGTGCCAGCAGCTTGAGTAGCGGGTTGGACGAAGAGTTC

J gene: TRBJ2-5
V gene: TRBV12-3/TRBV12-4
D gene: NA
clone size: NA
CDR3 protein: CASSLGLRGQETQYF
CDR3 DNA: TGTGCCAGCAGTTTAGGGTTAAGGGGGCAAGAGACCCAGTACTTC

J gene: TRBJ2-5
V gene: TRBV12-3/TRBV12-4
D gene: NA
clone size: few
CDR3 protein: CASSLPGRETQYF
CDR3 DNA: TGTGCCAGCAGTCTCCCGGGGCGAGAGACCCAGTACTTC

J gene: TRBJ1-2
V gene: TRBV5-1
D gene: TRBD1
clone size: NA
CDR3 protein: CASSLEDRAGYTF
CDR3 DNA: TGCGCCAGCAGCTTGGAGGACAGGGCCGGCTACACCTTC

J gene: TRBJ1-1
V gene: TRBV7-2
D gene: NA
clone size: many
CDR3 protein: CASSLVLGTNTEAFF
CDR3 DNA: TGTGCCAGCAGCTTAGTGCTAGGGACGAACACTGAAGCTTTCTTT

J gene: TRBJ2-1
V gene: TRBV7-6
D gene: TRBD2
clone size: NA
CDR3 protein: CASSSGLAGVNYYNEQFF
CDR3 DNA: TGTGCCAGCAGCTCGGGACTAGCGGGGGTAAATTACTACAATGAGCAGTTCTTC

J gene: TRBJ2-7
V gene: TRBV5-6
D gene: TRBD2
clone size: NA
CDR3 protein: CASSSSGSIYEQYF
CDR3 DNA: TGTGCCAGCAGCTCTAGCGGGAGTATCTACGAGCAGTACTTC

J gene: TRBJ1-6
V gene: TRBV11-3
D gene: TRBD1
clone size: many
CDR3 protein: CASSLEQGANSPLHF
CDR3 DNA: TGTGCCAGCAGCTTAGAACAGGGGGCGAATTCACCCCTCCACTTT

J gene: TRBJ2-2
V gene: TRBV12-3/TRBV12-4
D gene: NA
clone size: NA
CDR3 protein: CASRGWTNTGELFF
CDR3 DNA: TGTGCCAGCAGGGGGTGGACCAACACCGGGGAGCTGTTTTTT

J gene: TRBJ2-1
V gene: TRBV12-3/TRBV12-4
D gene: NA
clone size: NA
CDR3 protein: CASSWPYNEQFF
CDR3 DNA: TGTGCCAGCAGTTGGCCCTACAATGAGCAGTTCTTC

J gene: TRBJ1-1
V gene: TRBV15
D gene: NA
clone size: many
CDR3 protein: CATSREGAWGSTEAFF
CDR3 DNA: TGTGCCACCAGCAGAGAGGGGGCATGGGGCAGTACTGAAGCTTTCTTT

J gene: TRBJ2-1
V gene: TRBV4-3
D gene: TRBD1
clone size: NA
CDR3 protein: CASSPGTGGYNEQFF
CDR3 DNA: TGCGCCAGCAGTCCCGGGACAGGGGGCTACAATGAGCAGTTCTTC

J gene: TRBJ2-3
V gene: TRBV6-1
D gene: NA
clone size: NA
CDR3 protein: CASSEGVAVDTQYF
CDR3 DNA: TGTGCCAGCAGTGAAGGGGTAGCAGTAGATACGCAGTATTTT

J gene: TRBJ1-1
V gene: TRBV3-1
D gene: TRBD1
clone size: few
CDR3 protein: CASSQGSTGSTEAFF
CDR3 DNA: TGTGCCAGCAGCCAAGGTTCGACAGGGAGCACTGAAGCTTTCTTT

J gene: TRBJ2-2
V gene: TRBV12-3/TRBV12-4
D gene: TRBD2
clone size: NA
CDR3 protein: CASSLFVAGVGTGELFF
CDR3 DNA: TGTGCCAGCAGTTTATTTGTAGCGGGAGTTGGCACCGGGGAGCTGTTTTTT

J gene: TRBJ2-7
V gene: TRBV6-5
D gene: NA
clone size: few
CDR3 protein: CATRDSYEQYF
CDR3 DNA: TGTGCCACTCGAGACTCCTACGAGCAGTACTTC

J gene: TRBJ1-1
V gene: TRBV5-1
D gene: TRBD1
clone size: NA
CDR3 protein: CASSGPRGLMNTEAFF
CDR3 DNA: TGCGCCAGCAGCGGGCCCAGGGGGCTCATGAACACTGAAGCTTTCTTT

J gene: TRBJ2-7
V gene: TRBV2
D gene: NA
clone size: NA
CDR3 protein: CASSEARDDRVNFWYEQYF
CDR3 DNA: TGTGCCAGCAGTGAAGCGCGGGATGACAGGGTGAATTTCTGGTACGAGCAGTACTTC

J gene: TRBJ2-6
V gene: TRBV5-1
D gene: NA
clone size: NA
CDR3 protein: CASSLSPDSGANVLTF
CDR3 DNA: TGCGCCAGCAGCTTGTCACCTGACTCTGGGGCCAACGTCCTGACTTTC

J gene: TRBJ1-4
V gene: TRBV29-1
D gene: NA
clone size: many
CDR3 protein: CSGNSSNEKLFF
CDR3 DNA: TGCAGCGGGAACAGTTCCAATGAAAAACTGTTTTTT

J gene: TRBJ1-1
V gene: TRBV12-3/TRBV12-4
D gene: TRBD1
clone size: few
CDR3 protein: CASSSGVWTGNTEAFF
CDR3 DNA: TGTGCCAGCAGTTCCGGAGTCTGGACAGGGAACACTGAAGCTTTCTTT

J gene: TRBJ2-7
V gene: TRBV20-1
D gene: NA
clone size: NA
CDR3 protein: CSASSESSYEQYF
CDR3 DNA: TGCAGTGCTAGCTCTGAGAGCTCCTACGAGCAGTACTTC

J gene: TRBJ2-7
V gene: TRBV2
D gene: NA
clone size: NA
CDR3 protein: CANSEGRLNSSYEQYF
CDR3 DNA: TGTGCCAACTCGGAGGGACGACTCAACAGCTCCTACGAGCAGTACTTC

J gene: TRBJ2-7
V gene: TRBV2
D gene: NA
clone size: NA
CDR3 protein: CASRDSNYEQYF
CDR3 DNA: TGTGCCAGTCGGGACTCGAACTACGAGCAGTACTTC

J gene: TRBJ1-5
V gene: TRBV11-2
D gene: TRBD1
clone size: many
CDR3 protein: CASSLEGSGGNQPQHF
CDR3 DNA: TGTGCCAGCAGCTTAGAAGGATCAGGGGGGAATCAGCCCCAGCATTTT

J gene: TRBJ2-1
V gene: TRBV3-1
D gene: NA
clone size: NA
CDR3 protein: CASTLHGADNEQFF
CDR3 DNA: TGTGCCAGCACCTTACACGGGGCCGACAATGAGCAGTTCTTC

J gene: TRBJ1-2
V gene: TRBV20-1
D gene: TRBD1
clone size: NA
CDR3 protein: CSSYRGVLANYGYTF
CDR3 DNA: TGCAGTTCCTACAGGGGGGTCTTAGCTAACTATGGCTACACCTTC

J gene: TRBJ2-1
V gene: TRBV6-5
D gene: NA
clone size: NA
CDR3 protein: CASRWLGDYNEQFF
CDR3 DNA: TGTGCCAGCAGGTGGTTGGGTGACTACAATGAGCAGTTCTTC

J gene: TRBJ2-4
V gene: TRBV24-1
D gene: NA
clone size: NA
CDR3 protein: CATSDFFRFLAKNIQYF
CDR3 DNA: TGTGCCACCAGTGATTTCTTCAGGTTCCTAGCCAAAAACATTCAGTACTTC

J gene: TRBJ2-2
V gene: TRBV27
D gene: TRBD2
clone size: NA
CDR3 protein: CASSSLAGNNTGELFF
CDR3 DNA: TGTGCCAGCAGTTCACTAGCGGGGAATAACACCGGGGAGCTGTTTTTT

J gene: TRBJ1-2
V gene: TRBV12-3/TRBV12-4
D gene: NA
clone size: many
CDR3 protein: CASTLNRVLSYGYTF
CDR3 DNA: TGTGCCAGCACCCTTAACAGGGTGCTTTCCTATGGCTACACCTTC

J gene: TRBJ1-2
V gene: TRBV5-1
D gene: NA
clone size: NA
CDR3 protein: CASSLMGDGYTF
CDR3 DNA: TGCGCCAGCAGCTTGATGGGGGATGGCTACACCTTC

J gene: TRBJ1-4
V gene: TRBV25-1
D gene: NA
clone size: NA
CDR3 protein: CASSGQVNEKLFF
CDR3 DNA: TGTGCCAGCAGTGGGCAGGTTAATGAAAAACTGTTTTTT

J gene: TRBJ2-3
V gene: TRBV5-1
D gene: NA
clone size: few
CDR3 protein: CASSLAATDTQYF
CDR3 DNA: TGCGCCAGCAGCTTGGCGGCTACAGATACGCAGTATTTT